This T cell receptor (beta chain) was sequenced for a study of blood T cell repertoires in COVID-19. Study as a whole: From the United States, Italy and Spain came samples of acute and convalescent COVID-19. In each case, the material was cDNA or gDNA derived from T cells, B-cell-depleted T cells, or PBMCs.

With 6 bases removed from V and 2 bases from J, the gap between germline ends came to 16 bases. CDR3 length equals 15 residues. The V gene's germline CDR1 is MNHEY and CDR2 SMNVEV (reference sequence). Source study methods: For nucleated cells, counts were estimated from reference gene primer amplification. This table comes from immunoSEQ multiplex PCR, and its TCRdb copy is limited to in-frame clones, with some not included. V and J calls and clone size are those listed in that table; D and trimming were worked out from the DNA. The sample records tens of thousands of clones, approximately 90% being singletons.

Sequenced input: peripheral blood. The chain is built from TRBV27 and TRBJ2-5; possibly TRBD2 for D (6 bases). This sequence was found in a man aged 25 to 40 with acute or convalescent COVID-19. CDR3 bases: TGTGCCAGCAGCCCAACGGCGGGGCAGCAAGAGACCCAGTACTTC. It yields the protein CASSPTAGQQETQYF.